The sequence of this TCR beta chain was determined in a study of control samples from healthy donors and cancer patients. Looked up from germline, CDR1 is GTSNPN and CDR2 is SVGIG (reference sequence). Trimming removed 1 base at V and 4 bases at J, with 14 bases between. The CDR3 spans 14 residues. Libraries were prepared by immunoSEQ multiplex PCR; TCRdb keeps only in-frame clonotypes and omits some of them. Of around 130,000 clones in the sample, around nine tenths were seen once. This chain connects TRBV30 to TRBJ2-7; the D gene is possibly TRBD2 (7 bases). The clonotype comes from a man over 45 in good health. Material for sequencing was blood. Here the CDR3 DNA reads TGTGCCTGGAGTGCCGCGAGGGGGGGGTACGAGCAGTACTTC. Residues: CAWSAARGGYEQYF.